Following are 22 T cell receptor beta chains from one sample sequenced in a study of T cells after yellow fever vaccination. TCRdb analysed the 5' RACE reads with MiXCR anew, one entry per CDR3 protein. There are around 250,000 distinct CDR3 sequences in the sample; less than 9% occur only once, and approximately 0.85% lies in the top ten. The source material was CD4+ T cells sorted from PBMCs, sampled 15 days after the yellow fever booster vaccination. The receptor source for this set is a man in his thirties or forties who received the YFV17D yellow fever vaccine.

This clonotype was seen only a few times. The chain employs TRBV20-1 and TRBJ2-1; TRBD2 might be the D (5 bases). CDR1 and CDR2 (germline): DFQATT, SNEGSKA (reference sequence). This CDR3 spans 13 amino acids. Trimming took off 6 bases at V and 5 bases at J, with 14 bases between the two ends. The CDR3 DNA reads TGCAGTGCCACAACTAGTTCCGACAATGAGCAGTTCTTC. Encoded protein: CSATTSSDNEQFF.

V is TRBV20-1 and J is TRBJ2-7; TRBD2 is a possible D gene (5 bases). CDR3 length: 16 amino acids. Germline loops: CDR1 DFQATT, CDR2 SNEGSKA (reference sequence). Deletions cut 2 bases from V and 0 bases from J, with 17 bases between. This chain's CDR3 is CSARPLSSGSSYEQYF. CDR3 DNA: TGCAGTGCTAGACCCCTGTCGAGCGGTAGCTCCTACGAGCAGTACTTC.

V and J are TRBV20-1 and TRBJ2-7; 10 nucleotides align to TRBD2. The germline V gene encodes CDR1 DFQATT and CDR2 SNEGSKA (reference sequence). V shed 1 base and J 7 bases; nucleotides not matched to a gene: 13. The CDR3 has 16 amino acids. The CDR3 DNA is TGCAGTGCTAGAGGTGTCGGGACTAGCGTCGAGTCAGAGCAGTACTTC. Its protein product is CSARGVGTSVESEQYF.

This clonotype has more than one count but fewer than ten. This chain joins TRBV4-3 and TRBJ2-7, with D possibly called TRBD1 or TRBD2 (5 bases each). Trimming removed 0 bases at V and 9 bases at J, with 12 bases between. The CDR3 spans 13 residues. The germline CDR1 and CDR2 sequences are LGHNA and YSLEER. This CDR3 reads CASSQEFGTRQYF. The CDR3 nucleotides are TGCGCCAGCAGCCAAGAATTCGGGACCCGGCAGTACTTC.

Regarding this clonotype: A much larger clone is a single base away; this may be a read error. The chain joins TRBV11-2 to TRBJ2-1, with a tentative D call TRBD1 (6 bases). Deletions cut 4 bases from V and 9 bases from J, with 13 bases between. The CDR3 has 13 residues. The V gene's germline CDR1 is SGHAT and CDR2 FQNNGV. CDR3 sequence (DNA): TGTGCCAGCAGCTGGGACATGGGGATTGAGCAGTTCTTC. It translates to CASSWDMGIEQFF.

This clonotype was counted only a few times. V is TRBV20-1 and J is TRBJ2-3; D uncertain. This CDR3 comprises 15 residues. Between the trimmed V and J ends, which lost 5 bases and 0 bases, there was a span of 15 bases. Per germline, CDR1 DFQATT and CDR2 SNEGSKA (reference sequence). CDR3 in amino acids: CSAYPVVESTDTQYF. The CDR3 bases are TGCAGTGCTTACCCGGTGGTAGAAAGCACAGATACGCAGTATTTT.

In its sample, this clonotype was seen many times. V usage is TRBV7-3 and J usage is TRBJ2-1; 10 bases agree with TRBD1. The V gene end was trimmed by 4 bases and the J gene end by 6 bases; junction bases not matched to a gene: 6. CDR1 SGHTA and CDR2 FQGTGA come from the germline V gene. The CDR3 totals 15 residues. DNA of the CDR3: TGTGCCAGCAGCTCACTGGGGACAGGGGCCAATGAGCAGTTCTTC. This gives the protein CASSSLGTGANEQFF.

The chain carries TRBV6-5 and TRBJ1-2; weak D call: TRBD1 (6 bases). Germline CDR1 is MNHEY and CDR2 is SVGAGI. This CDR3 comprises 16 residues. The germline V and J ends were trimmed by 6 bases and 0 bases, with 17 bases remaining between them. CDR3 amino acids: CASRAQGWESNYGYTF. For the CDR3, the DNA is TGTGCCAGCAGGGCACAGGGTTGGGAGTCTAACTATGGCTACACCTTC.

The V and J genes are TRBV5-1 and TRBJ1-1, with D possibly matching TRBD1 (5 bases). The V end was cut by 4 bases, the J end by 4 bases, with 20 bases between. Germline loops: CDR1 SGHRS, CDR2 YFSETQ. This CDR3 contains 16 residues. The CDR3 DNA reads as TGCGCCAGCAGCCTCGAGGAGGGGAGGGGAAGCACTGAAGCTTTCTTT. Residues: CASSLEEGRGSTEAFF.

This clonotype showed up just a few times. The chain joins TRBV20-1 to TRBJ2-2, with 8 bases that match TRBD1. The CDR3 totals 17 residues. Trimming removed 2 bases from V and 2 bases from J; junction bases left unmatched: 10. Looked up from germline, CDR1 is DFQATT and CDR2 is SNEGSKA (reference sequence). The CDR3 DNA is TGCAGTGCTAGACCCGACAGGGGCCAATCTAACACCGGGGAGCTGTTTTTT. Its protein product is CSARPDRGQSNTGELFF.

This clonotype was seen repeatedly, ten times or more. J is TRBJ2-4 and V is TRBV3-1; D uncertain. Trimming cost V 1 base and J 1 base, with 5 bases left between them. In germline, CDR1 is LGHDT, CDR2 YNNKEL (reference sequence). There are 14 residues in the CDR3. CDR3 in DNA: TGTGCCAGCAGCCAAGGCCCCGCCAAAAACATTCAGTACTTC. Translating it yields CASSQGPAKNIQYF.

This clonotype showed up just a few times. The J gene is TRBJ2-7, the V gene TRBV10-2; the D is unclear. V lost 2 bases and J lost 0, with 17 bases in between. This CDR3 region has 17 residues. Germline V gene sequence: CDR1 WSHSY, CDR2 SAAADI. This CDR3 is CASSEIPSPANSYEQYF. DNA of the CDR3: TGCGCCAGCAGTGAGATCCCAAGTCCGGCAAACTCCTACGAGCAGTACTTC.

The table lists this clonotype with many counts. This chain joins TRBV6-5 and TRBJ2-2; 9 bases are a match to TRBD1. V trimming: 0 bases; J trimming: 3 bases; junction bases outside the gene matches: 2. This CDR3 region has 16 residues. Germline CDR1 is MNHEY and CDR2 is SVGAGI. The CDR3 reads CASSYSQGADTGELFF. Written as DNA, the CDR3 is TGTGCCAGCAGTTACTCACAGGGGGCGGACACCGGGGAGCTGTTTTTT.

J is TRBJ2-2 and V is TRBV10-2, with 10 bases matching TRBD2. This CDR3 contains 15 residues. The germline V gene encodes CDR1 WSHSY and CDR2 SAAADI. The V gene end was trimmed by 5 bases and the J gene end by 1 base; junction bases not matched to a gene: 1. CDR3 in amino acids: CASSWTSGNTGELFF. As DNA, the CDR3 is TGCGCCAGCAGTTGGACTAGCGGGAACACCGGGGAGCTGTTTTTT.

This clonotype showed up many times. This chain connects TRBV18 to TRBJ2-5; D gene ambiguous. The CDR3 consists of 16 residues. The germline V gene encodes CDR1 KGHSH and CDR2 LQKENI. Trimming pared 0 bases from V and 2 bases from J, leaving 13 bases between. CDR3 in amino acids: CASSPPGPGWQETQYF. The CDR3 DNA follows: TGTGCCAGCTCACCACCGGGTCCCGGCTGGCAAGAGACCCAGTACTTC.

V and J are TRBV5-6 and TRBJ1-1; D is ambiguous. This CDR3 comprises 11 residues. Trimming took 4 bases from V and 7 from J, leaving 8 bases between them. Germline lookup yields CDR1 SGHDT and CDR2 YYEEEE. The CDR3 bases are TGTGCCAGCAGCCTCAACGTTGAAGCTTTCTTT. It translates to CASSLNVEAFF. Full variable domain (outside the CDR3, taken from reference TRBV5-6 and TRBJ1-1): DAGVTQSPTHLIKTRGQQVTLRCSPKSGHDTVSWYQQALGQGPQFIFQYYEEEERQRGNFPDRFSGHQFPNYSSELNVNALLLGDSALYLCASSLNVEAFFGQGTRLTVV.

This clonotype was picked up many times. The genes are TRBV29-1 and TRBJ1-1; D possibly corresponds to TRBD1 (6 bases). The CDR3 totals 12 residues. Germline lookup yields CDR1 SQVTM and CDR2 ANQGSEA. Trimming took off 4 bases at V and 7 bases at J, with 13 bases between the two ends. DNA for the CDR3: TGCAGCGTTGCCGCGGACAGCCGTGAAGCTTTCTTT. Translation: CSVAADSREAFF.

Many counts were recorded for this clonotype. The rearrangement joins TRBV24-1 to TRBJ2-2, with 10 bases aligning to TRBD1. Trimming cost V 10 bases and J 4 bases; bases outside gene matches: 5. CDR3 length: 14 amino acids. The V gene's germline CDR1 is KGHDR and CDR2 SFDVKD. The CDR3 nucleotides are TGTGCCACGACCGGGACAGGGGCCACCGGGGAGCTGTTTTTT. This codes for CATTGTGATGELFF.

The V gene is TRBV20-1, the J gene TRBJ2-6, with 7 bases matching TRBD1. The CDR3 is 15 amino acids. The germline V gene encodes CDR1 DFQATT and CDR2 SNEGSKA (reference sequence). V lost 3 bases, J lost 3 bases, and 5 bases stayed unmatched. DNA of the CDR3: TGCAGTGCTAGTCAGCAGGGGGATGGGGCCAACGTCCTGACTTTC. Its translation is CSASQQGDGANVLTF.

The CDR3 here is CASENRGVTGELFF. As DNA, the CDR3 is TGTGCCTCTGAGAACAGGGGAGTAACCGGGGAGCTGTTTTTT. The chain joins TRBV25-1 to TRBJ2-2; 7 bases line up with TRBD1. Germline V gene sequence: CDR1 MGHDK, CDR2 SYGVNS. V lost 11 bases, J lost 5 bases, and 11 bases stayed unmatched. The CDR3 has 14 residues.

In this sample, this clonotype turned up many times. DNA of the CDR3: TGCGCCAGCAGCCCGAACACAGGGCACACTGAAGCTTTCTTT. As protein: CASSPNTGHTEAFF. The chain uses TRBV5-1 and TRBJ1-1; D may be TRBD1 (6 bases). Per the germline V gene, CDR1 is SGHRS and CDR2 is YFSETQ. Trimming pared 4 bases from V and 3 bases from J, leaving 13 bases between. The CDR3 covers 14 residues.

This clonotype was found many times. Here the CDR3 DNA reads TGCGCCAGCAGCTTGAAGCTAGCGGGAGACGCAGATACGCAGTATTTT. This codes for CASSLKLAGDADTQYF. V is TRBV5-1 and J is TRBJ2-3, with TRBD2 matching 10 bases. The germline CDR1 and CDR2 sequences are SGHRS and YFSETQ. The CDR3 is 16 amino acids. V shed 1 base, J shed 4 bases, and the junction held 6 bases outside the gene matches.